The 6 T cell receptor beta chains reported below all come from one sample, sequenced in a study of CD8 T cells in Susac syndrome. Reverse transcription of about 0.5 to 1 ug RNA used random hexamers. TCRdb used MiXCR to reprocess the immunoSEQ multiplex PCR reads, holding one entry per CDR3 protein. Altogether approximately 150,000 distinct CDR3 sequences are present, 90% to 95% being singletons, with the ten largest covering 0.09% to 0.1%. Sequences were obtained from CD4+ T cells from PBMCs. Receptor source: a human donor with multiple sclerosis.

In DNA form, the CDR3 reads TGTGCCAGTAGTATTGGGAGATTTTCAAATCTCGTCAAGGGCACTGAAGCTTTCTTT. Its translation: CASSIGRFSNLVKGTEAFF. V gene TRBV19 combines with J gene TRBJ1-1; D unresolved. The germline V gene has CDR1 LNHDA and CDR2 SQIVND (reference sequence). The CDR3 contains 19 residues. V was pared by 3 bases and J by 4 bases, with 27 bases between. The full variable domain, rest sourced from reference TRBV19 and TRBJ1-1, is DGGITQSPKYLFRKEGQNVTLSCEQNLNHDAMYWYRQDPGQGLRLIYYSQIVNDFQKGDIAEGYSVSREKKESFPLTVTSAQKNPTAFYLCASSIGRFSNLVKGTEAFFGQGTRLTVV.

The chain couples TRBV5-1 to TRBJ1-3, with D tentatively TRBD1 (5 bases). V shed 0 bases and J shed 0 bases, with 31 bases lying between them. Germline values: CDR1 SGHRS, CDR2 YFSETQ. This CDR3 has 23 amino acids. CDR3 in amino acids: CASSLAQGRTGGRPDLSGNTIYF. Here the CDR3 DNA reads TGCGCCAGCAGCTTGGCCCAGGGTCGAACAGGCGGCCGACCTGACCTCTCTGGAAACACCATATATTTT.

This chain uses TRBV5-6 with TRBJ1-3; D remains ambiguous. V was cut by 1 base and J by 4 bases, with 3 bases left in between. The CDR3 has 12 amino acids. From germline, CDR1 is SGHDT and CDR2 YYEEEE. The CDR3 here is CASSLMGNTIYF. The CDR3 nucleotides are TGTGCCAGCAGCTTGATGGGAAACACCATATATTTT.

This chain connects TRBV20-1 to TRBJ1-6; D not certain. The length of the CDR3 is 16 residues. CDR1 is DFQATT and CDR2 is SNEGSKA in the germline V gene (reference sequence). The germline V and J ends were trimmed by 0 bases and 4 bases, with 13 bases remaining between them. The CDR3 spells CSAREAGEFYNSPLHF. CDR3 nucleotides: TGCAGTGCTAGAGAGGCGGGCGAATTTTATAATTCACCCCTCCACTTT.

The V gene is TRBV6-5, the J gene TRBJ2-3; maybe TRBD2 (6 bases). V was trimmed by 1 base and J by 6 bases, leaving 14 bases between them. This CDR3 comprises 15 residues. CDR1 MNHEY and CDR2 SVGAGI come from the germline V gene. The CDR3 coding sequence is TGTGCCAGCAGTTACTGGAAGGCGGGGAGGGATACGCAGTATTTT. This encodes CASSYWKAGRDTQYF.

This rearrangement joins TRBV20-1 to TRBJ1-5; tentative D call: TRBD1 (5 bases). The CDR3 covers 14 residues. The V gene lost 1 base and the J gene lost 4 bases, with 11 bases spanning the gap. CDR1 and CDR2 from the germline V gene are DFQATT and SNEGSKA (reference sequence). CDR3 DNA sequence: TGCAGTGCTAGAGTGGGGGGGAGTAATCAGCCCCAGCATTTT. This codes for CSARVGGSNQPQHF.